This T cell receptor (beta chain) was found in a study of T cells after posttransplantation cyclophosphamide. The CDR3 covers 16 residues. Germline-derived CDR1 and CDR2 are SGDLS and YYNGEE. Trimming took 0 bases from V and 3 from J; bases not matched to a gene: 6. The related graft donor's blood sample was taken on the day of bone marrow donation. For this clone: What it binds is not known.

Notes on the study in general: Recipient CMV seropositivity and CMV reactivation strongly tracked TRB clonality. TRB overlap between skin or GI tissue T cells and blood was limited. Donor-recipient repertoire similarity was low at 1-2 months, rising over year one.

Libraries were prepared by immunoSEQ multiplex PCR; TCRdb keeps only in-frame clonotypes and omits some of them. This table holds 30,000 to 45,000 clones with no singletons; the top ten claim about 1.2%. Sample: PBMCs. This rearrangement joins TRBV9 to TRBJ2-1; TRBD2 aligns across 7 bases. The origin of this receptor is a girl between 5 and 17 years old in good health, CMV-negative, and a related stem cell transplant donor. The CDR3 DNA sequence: TGTGCCAGCAGCGTAGGGAGCGGGAAGGGCTACAATGAGCAGTTCTTC. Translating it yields CASSVGSGKGYNEQFF. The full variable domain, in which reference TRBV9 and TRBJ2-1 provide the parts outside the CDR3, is DSGVTQTPKHLITATGQRVTLRCSPRSGDLSVYWYQQSLDQGLQFLIQYYNGEERAKGNILERFSAQQFPDLHSELNLSSLELGDSALYFCASSVGSGKGYNEQFFGPGTRLTVL.